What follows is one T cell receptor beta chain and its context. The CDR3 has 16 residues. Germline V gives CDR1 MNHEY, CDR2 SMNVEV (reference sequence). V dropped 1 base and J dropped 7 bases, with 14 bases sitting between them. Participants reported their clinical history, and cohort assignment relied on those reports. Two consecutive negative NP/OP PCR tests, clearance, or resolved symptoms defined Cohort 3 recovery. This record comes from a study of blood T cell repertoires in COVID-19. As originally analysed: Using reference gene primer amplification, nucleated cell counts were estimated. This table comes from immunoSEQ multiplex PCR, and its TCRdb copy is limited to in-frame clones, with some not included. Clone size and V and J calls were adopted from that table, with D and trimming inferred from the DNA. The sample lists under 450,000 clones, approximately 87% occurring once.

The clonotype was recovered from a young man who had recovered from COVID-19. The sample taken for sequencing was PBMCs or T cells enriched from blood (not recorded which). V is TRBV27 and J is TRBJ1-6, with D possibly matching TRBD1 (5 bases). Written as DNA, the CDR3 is TGTGCCAGCAGTTTATACAGGCCACCCAGGAATTCACCCCTCCACTTT. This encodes CASSLYRPPRNSPLHF.